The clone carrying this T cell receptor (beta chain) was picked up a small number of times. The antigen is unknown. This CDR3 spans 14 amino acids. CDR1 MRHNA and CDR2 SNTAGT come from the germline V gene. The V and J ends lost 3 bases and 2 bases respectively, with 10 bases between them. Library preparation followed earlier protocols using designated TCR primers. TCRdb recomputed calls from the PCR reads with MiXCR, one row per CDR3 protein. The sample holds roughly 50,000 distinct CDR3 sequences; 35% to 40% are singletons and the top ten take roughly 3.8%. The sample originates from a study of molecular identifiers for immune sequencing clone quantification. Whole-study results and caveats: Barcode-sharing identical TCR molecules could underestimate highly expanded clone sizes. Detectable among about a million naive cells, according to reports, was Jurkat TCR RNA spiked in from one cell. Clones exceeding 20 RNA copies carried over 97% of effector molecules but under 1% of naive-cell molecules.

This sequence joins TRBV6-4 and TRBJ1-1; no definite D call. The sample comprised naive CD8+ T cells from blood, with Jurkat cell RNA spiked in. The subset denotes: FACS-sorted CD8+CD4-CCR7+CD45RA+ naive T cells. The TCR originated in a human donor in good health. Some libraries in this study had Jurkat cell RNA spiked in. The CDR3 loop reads CASSEARKNTEAFF. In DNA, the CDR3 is TGTGCCAGCAGTGAAGCTCGAAAAAACACTGAAGCTTTCTTT.